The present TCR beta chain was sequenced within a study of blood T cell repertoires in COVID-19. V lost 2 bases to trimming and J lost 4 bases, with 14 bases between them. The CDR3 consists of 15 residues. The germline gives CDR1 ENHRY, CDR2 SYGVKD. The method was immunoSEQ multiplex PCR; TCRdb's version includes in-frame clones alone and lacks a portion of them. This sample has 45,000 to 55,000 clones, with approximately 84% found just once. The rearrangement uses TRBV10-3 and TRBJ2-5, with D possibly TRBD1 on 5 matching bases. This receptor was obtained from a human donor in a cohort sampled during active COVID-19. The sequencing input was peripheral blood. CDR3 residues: CAISEPQVGGETQYF. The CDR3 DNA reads TGTGCCATCAGTGAGCCACAGGTTGGTGGAGAGACCCAGTACTTC.